This passage covers 5 T cell receptor beta chains from one sample sequenced in a study of blood T cell repertoires in COVID-19. TCRdb's copy holds only in-frame clones and misses some; the assay was immunoSEQ multiplex PCR. The sample consists of tens of thousands of clones, around 80% of them appearing once. Source material: peripheral blood. The receptors were gathered from a human donor in a cohort sampled during active COVID-19.

This rearrangement joins TRBV9 to TRBJ1-1; a possible D gene is TRBD1 (5 bases). CDR1 and CDR2 (germline): SGDLS, YYNGEE. This CDR3 comprises 14 residues. Trimming left V 0 bases short and J 4 bases short, with 10 bases between. The CDR3 region is CASSVVGGSTEAFF. The CDR3 DNA follows: TGTGCCAGCAGCGTAGTCGGGGGGAGCACTGAAGCTTTCTTT.

This chain links TRBV25-1 with TRBJ2-7; a possible D gene is TRBD1 (6 bases). Germline V gene sequence: CDR1 MGHDK, CDR2 SYGVNS. The CDR3 has 15 amino acids. With 2 bases removed from V and 0 bases from J, the gap between germline ends came to 11 bases. DNA for the CDR3: TGTGCCAGCAGTGAAACTGGGGGCAACTCCTACGAGCAGTACTTC. The encoded protein is CASSETGGNSYEQYF.

The gene calls are TRBV5-4 and TRBJ2-1; D call uncertain. CDR1 and CDR2 from the germline V gene are SGHNT and YYREEE (reference sequence). Trimming removed 0 bases from V and 0 bases from J, with 7 bases in between. The CDR3 extends over 15 amino acids. CDR3 nucleotides: TGTGCCAGCAGCTTGGGAGGTCGCTCCTACAATGAGCAGTTCTTC. This translates into CASSLGGRSYNEQFF.

V is TRBV7-8 and J is TRBJ1-2; TRBD1 aligns across 10 bases. Germline assignment: CDR1 SGHVS and CDR2 FQNEAQ. There are 18 residues in the CDR3. V lost 1 base to trimming and J lost 3 bases; unmatched junction nucleotides: 11. This CDR3 reads CASSLGVPGQGPDYGYTF. As DNA, the CDR3 is TGTGCCAGCAGCTTAGGGGTCCCGGGACAGGGGCCGGACTATGGCTACACCTTC.

The V and J genes are TRBV2 and TRBJ2-5; 7 bases are a match to TRBD2. The CDR3 has 14 residues. Germline V gene lookup returns CDR1 SNHLY and CDR2 FYNNEI. The V and J ends lost 8 bases and 5 bases, in that order; junction bases with no gene match: 11. CDR3 coding DNA: TGTGCCAGCTTTCGGGGGAGGGCCAGCGAGACCCAGTACTTC. This translates into CASFRGRASETQYF.